The text below deals with one TCR beta chain. Its antigen is unidentified. The table came from immunoSEQ multiplex PCR; TCRdb's copy has only in-frame clones and leaves some out. Among approximately 60,000 clones listed, roughly 89% were seen once. This entry comes from a study of T cell responses to AZD1222 COVID-19 vaccine. Study-level information: Second doses at about 4 or about 12 weeks were pooled. Overall study findings and caveats: There were repertoire samples only from the period after the peak T cell response. In a largely white British group with more females than males, clonal diversity was possibly underestimated. Two AZD1222 administrations were followed by greater Spike-specific TCR breadth and depth.

The V gene's germline CDR1 is SEHNR and CDR2 FQNEAQ (reference sequence). The length of the CDR3 is 17 residues. The V and J ends lost 4 bases and 2 bases respectively, with 21 bases between them. This sequence was found in an adult in good health. Source: peripheral blood, taken on day 0 of AZD1222 vaccination. The V and J genes are TRBV7-9 and TRBJ2-7; TRBD1 is a possible D gene (6 bases). The CDR3 protein is CASSSIKAFQGPYEQYF. The CDR3 DNA reads TGTGCCAGCAGCTCAATAAAGGCCTTTCAGGGGCCCTACGAGCAGTACTTC.